This T cell receptor beta chain was sequenced in a study of blood T cell repertoires in COVID-19. This clone was recorded only once. Study processing details: Reference gene primer amplification yielded estimated nucleated cell counts. Produced via immunoSEQ multiplex PCR; TCRdb's table is partial and in-frame only. V, J and clone size derive from that table, while D and trimming were established from the DNA sequence. There are tens of thousands of clones in the sample; 81% occur only once, and roughly 0.83% lies in the top ten. The CDR3 has 22 amino acids. Germline V gene sequence: CDR1 SGHVS, CDR2 FQNEAQ. Trimming cost V 6 bases and J 4 bases; bases outside gene matches: 29.

The sequencing input was peripheral blood. This chain joins TRBV7-8 and TRBJ2-3; 9 nucleotides line up with TRBD2. The clonotype originates from a woman aged 70 to 79 with acute or convalescent COVID-19. The CDR3 nucleotides read TGTGCCAGCAGACAGGGCAGAATGGGACTCGACGTATTAGCGGGGGTATCAGATACGCAGTATTTT. Protein: CASRQGRMGLDVLAGVSDTQYF.